The present T cell receptor (beta chain) was sequenced within a study of Graves' ophthalmopathy and Graves' hyperthyroidism. Fresh peripheral blood, around 9.3 ml, was the PBMC source. This clonotype was seen only a few times. Antigen specificity is unknown. TCR beta CDR3 amplification used RNA transcripts. The library came from an HTBI-primed first-round RT-PCR and a second-round multiplex PCR. TCRdb reanalysed the multiplex PCR reads using MiXCR and keeps one entry per CDR3 protein. The repertoire consists of 230,000 or so distinct CDR3 sequences, with around 42% occurring once and the leading ten covering 40% to 55%. Study-level points and caveats: Using a 13-signature model, the authors split ophthalmopathy from stable hyperthyroidism, with 87.88% sensitivity and 65% to 82% specificity.

The source is an adult man with Graves' ophthalmopathy. Sequencing used peripheral blood.

CDR3 bases: TGTGCCAGCAGCTTAGTGCGGAGAGATAACTATGGCTACACCTTC. It encodes CASSLVRRDNYGYTF. The gene calls are TRBV7-2 and TRBJ1-2; no clear D. V was trimmed by 1 base and J by 1 base, leaving 10 bases between them. The germline gives CDR1 SGHTA, CDR2 FQGNSA. The length of the CDR3 is 15 residues.